The TCR beta chain under discussion was sequenced for a study of blood T cell repertoires in COVID-19. Only in-frame clones appear in the TCRdb table, and some are missing; sequencing was by immunoSEQ multiplex PCR. The data contain nearly 250,000 clones, more than 75% of them singletons. This CDR3 comprises 14 residues. V was shortened by 3 bases and J by 1 base, with 9 bases between the two germline ends. Germline CDR1 and CDR2: LGHDT and YNNKEL (reference sequence). The chain joins TRBV3-1 (or the pseudogene TRBV3-2) to TRBJ1-1, with D perhaps TRBD1 (5 bases). This TCR was sampled from a woman of 80 years or more with COVID-19, enrolled during active disease. Material: peripheral blood. The CDR3: CASSQSTGNTEAFF. DNA of the CDR3: TGTGCCAGCAGCCAGTCTACAGGGAACACTGAAGCTTTCTTT.